This is a list of T cell receptor beta chains from one sample in a study of T cells in Graves' hyperthyroidism and ophthalmopathy. TCRdb ran MiXCR on the multiplex PCR reads and lists one entry per CDR3 protein. The sample yields around 580,000 distinct CDR3 sequences, over 15% seen once. The specimen was blood. The receptors originated from a woman younger than 35 with Graves' hyperthyroidism. CDR3s include the opening cysteine and the closing phenylalanine or tryptophan. A D gene is named only where the DNA matches it firmly. A clone size is listed for some rows: how often the clone was seen (once, few, many), or a class if it is expanded.

V gene,clone size,J gene,D gene,CDR3 DNA,CDR3 protein
TRBV20-1,-,TRBJ1-2,-,TGCAGTGCTAGAGATCTGCGCGAGGGGGGGATAGCGGCAGGTGGCTACACCTTC,CSARDLREGGIAAGGYTF
TRBV6-1,many,TRBJ2-5,TRBD1,TGTGCCAGCAGACGACCGGGACAGGGGAAGGAGACCCAGTACTTC,CASRRPGQGKETQYF
TRBV3-1,few,TRBJ1-2,-,TGTGCCAGCAGCCAAGAAGGGGCGCTTGGCTACACCTTC,CASSQEGALGYTF
TRBV4-3,once,TRBJ2-2,-,TGCGCCAGCAGCCAAGATCATCTTCGGGTAACCGGGGAGCTGTTTTTT,CASSQDHLRVTGELFF
TRBV12-3/TRBV12-4,-,TRBJ2-7,TRBD2,TGTGCCAGCGGGGGGGGGCTAGCGGGATTTGGAGAGCAGTACTTC,CASGGGLAGFGEQYF
TRBV5-6,-,TRBJ2-3,-,TGTGCCAACAGCGCGGGCCTCTCGGGCACAGATACGCAGTATTTT,CANSAGLSGTDTQYF
TRBV28,-,TRBJ2-1,-,TGTGCCAGCAGTAAAATACGGGACCCAAGAACGGGCTTACCTTCCAATGAGCAGTTCTTC,CASSKIRDPRTGLPSNEQFF
TRBV4-1,few,TRBJ1-2,-,TGCGCCAGCAGCCAAGATGGGGGGAATGGCTACACCTTC,CASSQDGGNGYTF
TRBV6-1,many,TRBJ2-3,-,TGTGCCAGCACCCAAGACGGGGTGCGGAATACGCAGTATTTT,CASTQDGVRNTQYF
TRBV6-9,-,TRBJ1-1,-,TGTGCCAGCAGTTACGGGGGAGTGAACACTGAAGCTTTCTTT,CASSYGGVNTEAFF
TRBV3-1,-,TRBJ2-5,TRBD2,TGTGCCAGCAGCCAAGGGGGACTAGCGGGAGAATGGGGACAAGAGACCCAGTACTTC,CASSQGGLAGEWGQETQYF
TRBV28,few,TRBJ1-1,-,TGTGCCAGCAGTTTAACGGGCCACCGCACTGAAGCTTTCTTT,CASSLTGHRTEAFF
TRBV15,few,TRBJ1-2,-,TGTGCCACCAGCAGAGGAGGGGCCACGTATGGCTACACCTTC,CATSRGGATYGYTF
TRBV7-2,many,TRBJ2-7,-,TGTGCCAGCAGCTCCGCGGGAACCGGACCCTACGAGCAGTACTTC,CASSSAGTGPYEQYF
TRBV7-2,many,TRBJ1-5,-,TGTGCCACCTCTTATGGCAGCTACAATCAGCCCCAGCATTTT,CATSYGSYNQPQHF
TRBV6-6,many,TRBJ2-7,TRBD1,TGTGCCAGCAGTTACTCGACCGGGACAGCCAACTACGAGCAGTACTTC,CASSYSTGTANYEQYF
TRBV10-3,-,TRBJ1-1,TRBD1,TGTGCCATCAGTGCCAGACAGGGCATGAACACTGAAGCTTTCTTT,CAISARQGMNTEAFF
TRBV20-1,-,TRBJ2-4,-,TGCAGTGCTAGGGACCTCAGGAGAGCCAAAAACATTCAGTACTTC,CSARDLRRAKNIQYF
TRBV5-1,many,TRBJ1-3,TRBD1,TGCGCCAGCAGCTTTGGGACCCGGGACAGGGGAAACACCATATATTTT,CASSFGTRDRGNTIYF
TRBV27,many,TRBJ2-7,TRBD2,TGTGCCAGCAGTGCCAAACTAGCGGGGGCCTCCTACGAGCAGTACTTC,CASSAKLAGASYEQYF
TRBV19,few,TRBJ2-1,-,TGTGCCAGTAGTATTCAGAGCTCCTACAATGAGCAGTTCTTC,CASSIQSSYNEQFF
TRBV5-1,many,TRBJ1-1,-,TGCGCCAGCAGCTTCGGGTGGACAAAAGCAGGCTGGACTGAAGCTTTCTTT,CASSFGWTKAGWTEAFF
TRBV28,few,TRBJ2-7,-,TGTGCCAGCAGTGAAAGATACCAGGGTTCCTACGAGCAGTACTTC,CASSERYQGSYEQYF
TRBV13,-,TRBJ2-7,TRBD1,TGTGCCAGCAGCCGCGAACAGGGGGACGAGCAGTACTTC,CASSREQGDEQYF